This T cell receptor (beta chain) was observed in a study of T cell repertoires in cytomegalovirus infection. In TCRdb, the reads were re-called with MiXCR into one record per CDR3 protein. The sample has some 800,000 distinct CDR3 sequences; around a third are singletons. This clonotype appeared once. Antigen: not known. General study findings and limits: Dominating the ex vivo response were TCR beta clonotypes that were CMV-specific and HLA-C-restricted.

This clonotype was sampled from a human donor in good health (CMV status not recorded). Some clones in this sample may be carry-over from other donors' samples. This specimen consisted of cultured CD8+ T cells from PBMCs, obtained from culture after CMV antigen stimulation.

The CDR3 region is CASSTRGVGTEAFF. CDR3 DNA sequence: TGTGCCAGCAGCACCAGGGGCGTTGGAACTGAAGCTTTCTTT. The chain combines TRBV6-4 with TRBJ1-1, with D perhaps TRBD1 (6 bases). The V gene lost 6 bases and the J gene lost 5 bases, with 16 bases spanning the gap. The CDR3 has 14 amino acids. Germline V gives CDR1 MRHNA, CDR2 SNTAGT.